This T cell receptor beta chain was profiled in a study of OX40 agonist ivuxolimab in advanced cancers. Germline V CDR1 and CDR2: MDHEN, SYDVKM. V was cut by 10 bases and J by 3 bases, with 13 bases left in between. This CDR3 region has 14 residues. TCRdb's copy holds only in-frame clones and misses some; the assay was immunoSEQ multiplex PCR. The sample carries approximately 89,000 clones, about 83% recorded once. The TCR sequence derives from an adult with an advanced solid tumor such as melanoma, head and neck, liver or kidney cancer. The sequencing used CD4+ or CD8+ T cells sorted from blood, collected in a trial of the OX40 agonist ivuxolimab. The chain joins TRBV28 to TRBJ2-6, with D possibly called TRBD1 or TRBD2 (6 bases each). CDR3 protein: CATAGGGGANVLTF. DNA of the CDR3: TGTGCCACCGCCGGGGGCGGTGGGGCCAACGTCCTGACTTTC.